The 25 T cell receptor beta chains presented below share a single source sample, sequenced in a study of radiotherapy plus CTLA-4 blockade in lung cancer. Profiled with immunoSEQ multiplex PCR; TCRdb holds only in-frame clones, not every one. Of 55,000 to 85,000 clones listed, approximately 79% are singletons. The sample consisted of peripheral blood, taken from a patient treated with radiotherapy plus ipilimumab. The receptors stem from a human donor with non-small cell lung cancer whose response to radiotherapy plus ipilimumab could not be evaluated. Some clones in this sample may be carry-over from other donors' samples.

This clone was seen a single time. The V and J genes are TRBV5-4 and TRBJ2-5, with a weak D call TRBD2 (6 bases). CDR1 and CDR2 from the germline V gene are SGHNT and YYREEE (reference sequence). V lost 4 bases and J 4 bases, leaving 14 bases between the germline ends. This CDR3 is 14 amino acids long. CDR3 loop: CASSRPGVTETQYF. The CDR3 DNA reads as TGTGCCAGCAGCCGCCCGGGGGTTACAGAGACCCAGTACTTC.

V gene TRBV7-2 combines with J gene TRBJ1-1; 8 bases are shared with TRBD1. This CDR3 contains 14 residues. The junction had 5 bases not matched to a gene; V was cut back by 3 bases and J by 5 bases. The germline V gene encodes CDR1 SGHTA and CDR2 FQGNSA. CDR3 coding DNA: TGTGCCAGCAGCTTTACAGGGGGGGGGACTGAAGCTTTCTTT. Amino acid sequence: CASSFTGGGTEAFF.

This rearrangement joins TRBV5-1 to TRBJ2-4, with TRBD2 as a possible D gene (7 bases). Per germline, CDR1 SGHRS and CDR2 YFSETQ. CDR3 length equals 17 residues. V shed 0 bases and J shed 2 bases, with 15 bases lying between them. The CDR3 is CASSLGGQGLTKNIQYF. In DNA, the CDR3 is TGCGCCAGCAGCTTGGGGGGGCAGGGACTAACCAAAAACATTCAGTACTTC.

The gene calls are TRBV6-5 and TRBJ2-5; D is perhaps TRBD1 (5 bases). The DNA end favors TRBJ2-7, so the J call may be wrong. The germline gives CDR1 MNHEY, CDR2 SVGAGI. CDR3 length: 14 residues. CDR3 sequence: CASSPETDTLEQYF. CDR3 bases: TGTGCCAGCAGTCCCGAGACAGATACACTCGAGCAGTACTTC.

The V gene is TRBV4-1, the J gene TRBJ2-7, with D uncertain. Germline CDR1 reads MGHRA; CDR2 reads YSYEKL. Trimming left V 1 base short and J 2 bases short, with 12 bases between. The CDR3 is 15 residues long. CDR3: CASSQGHSFPYEQYF. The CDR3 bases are TGCGCCAGCAGCCAAGGCCACAGTTTCCCCTACGAGCAGTACTTC.

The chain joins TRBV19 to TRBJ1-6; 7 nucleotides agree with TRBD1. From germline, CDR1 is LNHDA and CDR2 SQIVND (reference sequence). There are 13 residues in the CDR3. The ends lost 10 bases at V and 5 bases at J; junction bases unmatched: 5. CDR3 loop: CATRRGDNSPLHF. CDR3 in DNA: TGTGCCACCCGCAGGGGGGATAATTCACCCCTCCACTTT.

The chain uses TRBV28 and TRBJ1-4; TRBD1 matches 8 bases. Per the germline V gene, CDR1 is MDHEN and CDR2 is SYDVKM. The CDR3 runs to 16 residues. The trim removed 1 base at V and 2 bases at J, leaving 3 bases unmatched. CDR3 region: CASSLYRGSTNEKLFF. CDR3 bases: TGTGCCAGCAGTTTATACAGGGGGTCGACTAATGAAAAACTGTTTTTT.

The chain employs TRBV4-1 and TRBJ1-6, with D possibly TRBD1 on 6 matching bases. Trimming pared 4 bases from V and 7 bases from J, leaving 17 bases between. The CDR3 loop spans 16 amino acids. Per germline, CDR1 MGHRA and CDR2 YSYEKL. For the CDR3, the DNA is TGCGCCAGCAGCCCCCTAATAGGGGGTGAGAATTCACCCCTCCACTTT. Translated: CASSPLIGGENSPLHF.

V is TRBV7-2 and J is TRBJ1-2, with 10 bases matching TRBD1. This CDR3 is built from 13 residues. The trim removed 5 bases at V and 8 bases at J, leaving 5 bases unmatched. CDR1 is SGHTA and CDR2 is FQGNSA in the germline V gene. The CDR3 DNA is TGTGCCAGCAGCCCAGGGACAGGGGTGGGCTACACCTTC. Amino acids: CASSPGTGVGYTF.

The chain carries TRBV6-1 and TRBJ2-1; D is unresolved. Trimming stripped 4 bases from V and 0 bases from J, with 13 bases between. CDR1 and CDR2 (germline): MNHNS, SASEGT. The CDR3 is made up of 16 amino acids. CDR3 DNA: TGTGCCAGCAGTGGGCGCCAGGCAAGCTCCTACAATGAGCAGTTCTTC. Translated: CASSGRQASSYNEQFF.

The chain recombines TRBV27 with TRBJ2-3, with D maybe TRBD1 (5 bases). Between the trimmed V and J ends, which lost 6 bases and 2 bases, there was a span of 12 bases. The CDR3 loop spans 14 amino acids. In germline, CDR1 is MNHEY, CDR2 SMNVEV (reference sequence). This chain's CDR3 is CASRPQGITDTQYF. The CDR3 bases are TGTGCCAGCAGACCTCAGGGTATCACAGATACGCAGTATTTT.

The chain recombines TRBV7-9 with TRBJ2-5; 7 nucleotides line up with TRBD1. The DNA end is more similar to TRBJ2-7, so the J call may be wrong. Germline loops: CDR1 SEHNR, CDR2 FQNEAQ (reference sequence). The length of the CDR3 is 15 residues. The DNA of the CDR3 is TGTGCCAGCAGCTCCTGGACAGGACCTCCCTACGAGCAGTACTTC. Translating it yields CASSSWTGPPYEQYF.

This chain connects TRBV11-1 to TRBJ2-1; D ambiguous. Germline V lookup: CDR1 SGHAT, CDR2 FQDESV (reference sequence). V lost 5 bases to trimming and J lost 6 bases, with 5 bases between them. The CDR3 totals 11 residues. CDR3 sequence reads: CASSQANEQFF. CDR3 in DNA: TGTGCCAGCAGCCAGGCCAATGAGCAGTTCTTC. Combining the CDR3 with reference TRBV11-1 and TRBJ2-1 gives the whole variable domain EAEVAQSPRYKITEKSQAVAFWCDPISGHATLYWYRQILGQGPELLVQFQDESVVDDSQLPKDRFSAERLKGVDSTLKIQPAELGDSAMYLCASSQANEQFFGPGTRLTVL.

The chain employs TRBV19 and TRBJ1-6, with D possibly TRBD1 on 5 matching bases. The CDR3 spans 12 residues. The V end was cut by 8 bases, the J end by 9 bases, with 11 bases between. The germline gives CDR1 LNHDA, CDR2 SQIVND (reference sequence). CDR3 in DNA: TGTGCCAGTGGGGGAGGTGGTTCACCCCTCCACTTT. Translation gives CASGGGGSPLHF.

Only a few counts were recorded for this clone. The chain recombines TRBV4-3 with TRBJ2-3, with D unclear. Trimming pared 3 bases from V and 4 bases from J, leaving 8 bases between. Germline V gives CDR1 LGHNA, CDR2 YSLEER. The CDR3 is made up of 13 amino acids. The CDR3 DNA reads TGCGCCAGCAGCCACTTGTCGTCAGATACGCAGTATTTT. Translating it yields CASSHLSSDTQYF.

The CDR3 DNA is TGTGCCAGCCTGACGTTGACAGGTCTCTACGAGCAGTACTTC. Protein product: CASLTLTGLYEQYF. The gene calls are TRBV2 and TRBJ2-5; possible D gene TRBD1, 6 bases. The J call is doubtful: the DNA matches TRBJ2-7 better. Germline CDR1 and CDR2: SNHLY and FYNNEI. The CDR3 consists of 14 residues.

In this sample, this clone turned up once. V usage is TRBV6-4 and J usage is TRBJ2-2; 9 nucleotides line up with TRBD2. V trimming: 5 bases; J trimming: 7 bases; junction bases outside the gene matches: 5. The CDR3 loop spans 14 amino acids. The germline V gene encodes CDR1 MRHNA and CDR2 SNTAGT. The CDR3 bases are TGTGCCAGCAGTCCTCTAGCGGGGTACGGGGAGCTGTTTTTT. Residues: CASSPLAGYGELFF.

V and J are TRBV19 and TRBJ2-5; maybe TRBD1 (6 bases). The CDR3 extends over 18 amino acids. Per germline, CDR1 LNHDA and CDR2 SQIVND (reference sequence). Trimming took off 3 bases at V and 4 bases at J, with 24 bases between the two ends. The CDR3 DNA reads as TGTGCCAGTAGTATTTGGGGGCTAACAGGTGTGGGGCCAGAGACCCAGTACTTC. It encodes CASSIWGLTGVGPETQYF.

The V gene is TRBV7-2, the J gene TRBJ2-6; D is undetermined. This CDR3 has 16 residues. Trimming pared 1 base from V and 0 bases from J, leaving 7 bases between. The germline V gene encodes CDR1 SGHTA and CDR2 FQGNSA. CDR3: CASSLVGISGANVLTF. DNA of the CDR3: TGTGCCAGCAGCTTAGTGGGCATCTCTGGGGCCAACGTCCTGACTTTC.

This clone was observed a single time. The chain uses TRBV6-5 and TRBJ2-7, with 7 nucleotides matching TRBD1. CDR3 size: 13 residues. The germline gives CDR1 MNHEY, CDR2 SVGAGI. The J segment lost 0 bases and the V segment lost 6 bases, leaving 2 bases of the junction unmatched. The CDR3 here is CASRGDSSYEQYF. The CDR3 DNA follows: TGTGCCAGCAGAGGGGACAGCTCCTACGAGCAGTACTTC.

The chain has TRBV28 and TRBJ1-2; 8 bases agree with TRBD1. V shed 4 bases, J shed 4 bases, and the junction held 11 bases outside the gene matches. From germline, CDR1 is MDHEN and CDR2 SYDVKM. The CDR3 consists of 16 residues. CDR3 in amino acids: CASSSTTGGGGYGYTF. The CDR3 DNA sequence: TGTGCCAGCAGTTCCACTACAGGGGGAGGGGGCTATGGCTACACCTTC.

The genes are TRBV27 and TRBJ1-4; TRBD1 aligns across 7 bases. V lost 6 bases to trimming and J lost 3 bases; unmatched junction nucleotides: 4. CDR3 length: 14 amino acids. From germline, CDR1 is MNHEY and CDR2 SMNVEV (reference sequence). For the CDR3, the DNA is TGTGCCAGCAGAACAGGGACAGCTAATGAAAAACTGTTTTTT. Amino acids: CASRTGTANEKLFF.

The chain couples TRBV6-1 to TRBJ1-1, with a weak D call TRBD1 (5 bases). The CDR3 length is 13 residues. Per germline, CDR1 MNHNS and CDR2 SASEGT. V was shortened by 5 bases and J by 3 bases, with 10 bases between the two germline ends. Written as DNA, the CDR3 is TGTGCCAGCAGTCCAACAGGCTACACTGAAGCTTTCTTT. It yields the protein CASSPTGYTEAFF.

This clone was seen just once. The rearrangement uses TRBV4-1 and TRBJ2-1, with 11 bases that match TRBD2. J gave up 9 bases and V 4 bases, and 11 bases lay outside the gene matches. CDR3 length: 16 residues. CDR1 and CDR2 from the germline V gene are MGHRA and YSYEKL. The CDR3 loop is CASSLEGSGGAGEQFF. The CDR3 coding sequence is TGCGCCAGCAGCCTCGAGGGTAGCGGGGGGGCCGGTGAGCAGTTCTTC.

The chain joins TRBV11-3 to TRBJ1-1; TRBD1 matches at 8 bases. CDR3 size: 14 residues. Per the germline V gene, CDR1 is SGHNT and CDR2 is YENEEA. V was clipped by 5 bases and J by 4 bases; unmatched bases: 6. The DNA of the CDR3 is TGTGCCAGCAGCACTGGGACAGGCCCCACTGAAGCTTTCTTT. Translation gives CASSTGTGPTEAFF.